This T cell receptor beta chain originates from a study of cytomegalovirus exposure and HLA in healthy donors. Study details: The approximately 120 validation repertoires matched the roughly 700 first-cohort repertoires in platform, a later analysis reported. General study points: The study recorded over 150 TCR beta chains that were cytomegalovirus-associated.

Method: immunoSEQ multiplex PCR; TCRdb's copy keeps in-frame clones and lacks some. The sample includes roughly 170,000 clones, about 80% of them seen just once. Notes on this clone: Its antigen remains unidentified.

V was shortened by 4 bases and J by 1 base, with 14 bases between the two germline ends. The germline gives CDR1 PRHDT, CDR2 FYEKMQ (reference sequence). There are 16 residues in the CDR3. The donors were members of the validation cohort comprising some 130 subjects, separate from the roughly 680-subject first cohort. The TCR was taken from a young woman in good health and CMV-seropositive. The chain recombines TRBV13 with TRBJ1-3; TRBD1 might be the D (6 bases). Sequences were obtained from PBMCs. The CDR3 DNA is TGTGCCAGCAGCTCTCGAGACAGGCGTTCTGGAAACACCATATATTTT. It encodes CASSSRDRRSGNTIYF.